Listed below are T cell receptor beta chains from one sample, sequenced in a study of identical twins. A single record per CDR3 protein comes from TCRdb applying MiXCR to the 5' RACE reads. This sample has under 300,000 distinct CDR3 sequences, with around an eighth found just once. The sequenced sample consisted of memory (CD45RO+) T cells sorted from blood. All receptors derive from a woman aged 18 to 35 in good health. The CDR3 runs from the conserved cysteine through the conserved F or W. Fields, in order: V gene, J gene, D gene, clone size, CDR3 DNA, CDR3 protein. The D gene is left open where the match is weak. The size of a clone is reported for some rows only, either as once, few or many, or as a class for expanded clones.

v_gene: TRBV20-1; j_gene: TRBJ1-2; d_gene: .; abundance: .; CDR3nt: TGCAGTGCTAGAATTCAGCGGTCGGACTATGGCTACACCTTC; CDR3aa: CSARIQRSDYGYTF
v_gene: TRBV10-3; j_gene: TRBJ2-1; d_gene: .; abundance: .; CDR3nt: TGTGCCATCAGTGAGCTAGTGGGGGCTTCGAACTACAATGAGCAGTTCTTC; CDR3aa: CAISELVGASNYNEQFF
v_gene: TRBV7-6; j_gene: TRBJ1-1; d_gene: .; abundance: few; CDR3nt: TGTGCCAGCAGCTCCGGTTTGCGGTCCACTGAAGCTTTCTTT; CDR3aa: CASSSGLRSTEAFF
v_gene: TRBV7-2; j_gene: TRBJ1-2; d_gene: TRBD1; abundance: many; CDR3nt: TGTGCCAGCAGCTTAGGTCAGGGGGCCTATGGCTACACCTTC; CDR3aa: CASSLGQGAYGYTF
v_gene: TRBV6-1; j_gene: TRBJ2-1; d_gene: TRBD1; abundance: many; CDR3nt: TGTGCCAGCAGTGGAAGTGGGATGACAGGGCGGTTAAATGAGCAGTTCTTC; CDR3aa: CASSGSGMTGRLNEQFF
v_gene: TRBV5-1; j_gene: TRBJ1-2; d_gene: .; abundance: few; CDR3nt: TGCGCCAGCAGCTTGGGAACGGGTTCAGTGGATGGCTACACCTTC; CDR3aa: CASSLGTGSVDGYTF
v_gene: TRBV5-6; j_gene: TRBJ2-6; d_gene: .; abundance: .; CDR3nt: TGTGCCAGCAGCTGGGGGACATCTGGGGCCAACGTCCTGACTTTC; CDR3aa: CASSWGTSGANVLTF
v_gene: TRBV6-5; j_gene: TRBJ1-1; d_gene: TRBD1; abundance: few; CDR3nt: TGTGCCAGCAGTTACTCCGGACGGACAGGAGTAGCTTTCTTT; CDR3aa: CASSYSGRTGVAFF
v_gene: TRBV11-1; j_gene: TRBJ2-2; d_gene: TRBD1; abundance: few; CDR3nt: TGTGCCAGCAGCGCCCGACAGGGTGTGGACACCGGGGAGCTGTTTTTT; CDR3aa: CASSARQGVDTGELFF
v_gene: TRBV7-2; j_gene: TRBJ1-5; d_gene: .; abundance: .; CDR3nt: TGTGCCAGCAGTTGGACAGTAGATAGCAATCAGCCCCAGCATTTT; CDR3aa: CASSWTVDSNQPQHF
v_gene: TRBV28; j_gene: TRBJ2-2; d_gene: .; abundance: .; CDR3nt: TGTGCCAGCCAGGGTTGGTCCACCGGGGAGCTGTTTTTT; CDR3aa: CASQGWSTGELFF
v_gene: TRBV6-5; j_gene: TRBJ1-2; d_gene: .; abundance: .; CDR3nt: TGTGCCAGCAGTGGCAGAGGGGTCGGCTACACCTTC; CDR3aa: CASSGRGVGYTF
v_gene: TRBV30; j_gene: TRBJ1-6; d_gene: .; abundance: .; CDR3nt: TGTGCCTGGAGTGCAGGAGGGGCGGATTCACCCCTCCACTTT; CDR3aa: CAWSAGGADSPLHF
v_gene: TRBV7-8; j_gene: TRBJ1-2; d_gene: TRBD1; abundance: .; CDR3nt: TGTGCCAGCAGCCGACAGGGTCTGGGTGGCTACACCTTC; CDR3aa: CASSRQGLGGYTF
v_gene: TRBV20-1; j_gene: TRBJ2-7; d_gene: TRBD2; abundance: .; CDR3nt: TGCAGTGCTGTCTCGATAGCGGGAGTAGGCTACGAGCAGTACTTC; CDR3aa: CSAVSIAGVGYEQYF
v_gene: TRBV4-3; j_gene: TRBJ2-6; d_gene: .; abundance: few; CDR3nt: TGCGCCAGCAGCCCGAATCCCCGGGCTGGGGCCAACGTCCTGACTTTC; CDR3aa: CASSPNPRAGANVLTF
v_gene: TRBV20-1; j_gene: TRBJ2-1; d_gene: TRBD1; abundance: .; CDR3nt: TGCAGTGCTGCACCCCCGCAGGGGGTTAACAATGAGCAGTTCTTC; CDR3aa: CSAAPPQGVNNEQFF
v_gene: TRBV20-1; j_gene: TRBJ2-7; d_gene: TRBD1; abundance: .; CDR3nt: TGCAGTGGTACCGGGACAGGGCATGAGCAGTACTTC; CDR3aa: CSGTGTGHEQYF
v_gene: TRBV5-1; j_gene: TRBJ2-3; d_gene: .; abundance: many; CDR3nt: TGCGCCAGCAGCCCGCCGCTCCCAGATACGCAGTATTTT; CDR3aa: CASSPPLPDTQYF
v_gene: TRBV6-1; j_gene: TRBJ1-2; d_gene: TRBD1; abundance: .; CDR3nt: TGTGCCAGCAGAACCTCGGGACAGGGGGGCTATGGCTACACCTTC; CDR3aa: CASRTSGQGGYGYTF
v_gene: TRBV6-6; j_gene: TRBJ2-2; d_gene: TRBD1; abundance: few; CDR3nt: TGTGCCAGCAAAAGACAGGGAACCGGGGAGCTGTTTTTT; CDR3aa: CASKRQGTGELFF
v_gene: TRBV7-2; j_gene: TRBJ2-1; d_gene: .; abundance: many; CDR3nt: TGTGCCAGCAGTCCTATACGGGACTACAATGAGCAGTTCTTC; CDR3aa: CASSPIRDYNEQFF
v_gene: TRBV10-2; j_gene: TRBJ2-5; d_gene: .; abundance: .; CDR3nt: TGCGCCAGCAGTGAGTGGCTACCGCTTAAAGAGACCCAGTACTTC; CDR3aa: CASSEWLPLKETQYF
v_gene: TRBV6-6; j_gene: TRBJ2-5; d_gene: .; abundance: .; CDR3nt: TGTGCCAGCGGTGACAGAGGGGGAGAGACCCAGTACTTC; CDR3aa: CASGDRGGETQYF
v_gene: TRBV5-1; j_gene: TRBJ2-1; d_gene: TRBD2; abundance: .; CDR3nt: TGCGCCAGCAGCCAAAGTGGGACTAGCTACTACAATGAGCAGTTCTTC; CDR3aa: CASSQSGTSYYNEQFF
v_gene: TRBV7-8; j_gene: TRBJ1-6; d_gene: TRBD1; abundance: many; CDR3nt: TGTGCCAGCAGCTTCTGGACAGGGGGCGCGACGGAAAATTCACCCCTCCACTTT; CDR3aa: CASSFWTGGATENSPLHF
v_gene: TRBV27; j_gene: TRBJ2-1; d_gene: TRBD2; abundance: few; CDR3nt: TGTGCCAGCAGCGGACTAGCGGGGGGGATAGTCGCTAATGAGCAGTTCTTC; CDR3aa: CASSGLAGGIVANEQFF
v_gene: TRBV4-3; j_gene: TRBJ1-2; d_gene: .; abundance: .; CDR3nt: TGCGCCAGCAGCCAGGGTGCGGGGAGCTGGGACTATGGCTACACCTTC; CDR3aa: CASSQGAGSWDYGYTF
v_gene: TRBV12-3/TRBV12-4; j_gene: TRBJ2-3; d_gene: TRBD2; abundance: few; CDR3nt: TGTGCCAGCAGTCTACAGATAGCGGGGGGAACAGATACGCAGTATTTT; CDR3aa: CASSLQIAGGTDTQYF
v_gene: TRBV7-6; j_gene: TRBJ1-4; d_gene: .; abundance: .; CDR3nt: TGTGCCAGCAGCCGTGATGCTCGGAATGAAAAACTGTTTTTT; CDR3aa: CASSRDARNEKLFF
v_gene: TRBV10-3; j_gene: TRBJ2-7; d_gene: .; abundance: few; CDR3nt: TGTGCCATCAGTGAGTCCGGGTACGAGCAGTACTTC; CDR3aa: CAISESGYEQYF
v_gene: TRBV11-3; j_gene: TRBJ2-5; d_gene: .; abundance: .; CDR3nt: TGTGCCAGCAGCTTAGAGGGACCCCCTAGAGGGACCCAGTACTTC; CDR3aa: CASSLEGPPRGTQYF
v_gene: TRBV5-1; j_gene: TRBJ2-7; d_gene: .; abundance: many; CDR3nt: TGCGCCAGCAGGACCACAGGAAACTCCTACGAGCAGTACTTC; CDR3aa: CASRTTGNSYEQYF
v_gene: TRBV7-9; j_gene: TRBJ1-1; d_gene: TRBD1; abundance: .; CDR3nt: TGTGCCAGCGGGAAGGGGACAGAGAACACTGAAGCTTTCTTT; CDR3aa: CASGKGTENTEAFF
v_gene: TRBV27; j_gene: TRBJ2-1; d_gene: .; abundance: few; CDR3nt: TGTGCCAGCAGTTACCGGGACCGTTACAATGAGCAGTTCTTC; CDR3aa: CASSYRDRYNEQFF
v_gene: TRBV21-1; j_gene: TRBJ1-2; d_gene: .; abundance: few; CDR3nt: TGTGCCAGCAGCAAAGTCAGGGGGGGCAACTATGGCTACACCTTC; CDR3aa: CASSKVRGGNYGYTF
v_gene: TRBV7-9; j_gene: TRBJ2-3; d_gene: TRBD2; abundance: few; CDR3nt: TGTGCCAGCACCCTAGGAGCGGGGTTTTTCACAGATACGCAGTATTTT; CDR3aa: CASTLGAGFFTDTQYF
v_gene: TRBV20-1; j_gene: TRBJ2-5; d_gene: .; abundance: many; CDR3nt: TGCAGTGCTGGAAGGGCCCAGGACGAGACCCAGTACTTC; CDR3aa: CSAGRAQDETQYF
v_gene: TRBV27; j_gene: TRBJ1-2; d_gene: .; abundance: many; CDR3nt: TGTGCCAGCAGTTCCGGAACGAAAGATGGCTACACCTTC; CDR3aa: CASSSGTKDGYTF
v_gene: TRBV6-1; j_gene: TRBJ2-3; d_gene: TRBD2; abundance: few; CDR3nt: TGTGCCAGCTCCCTAACCGGGACTAGTGGTGATACGCAGTATTTT; CDR3aa: CASSLTGTSGDTQYF
v_gene: TRBV11-2; j_gene: TRBJ2-7; d_gene: .; abundance: few; CDR3nt: TGTGCCAGCATGGGTTCCTACGAGCAGTACTTC; CDR3aa: CASMGSYEQYF
v_gene: TRBV5-6; j_gene: TRBJ1-1; d_gene: TRBD1; abundance: many; CDR3nt: TGTGCCAGCAGCTTGGAAGCAGGGGGCACTGAAGCTTTCTTT; CDR3aa: CASSLEAGGTEAFF
v_gene: TRBV20-1; j_gene: TRBJ2-5; d_gene: TRBD2; abundance: few; CDR3nt: TGCAGTGCTAGAGATCTAGCGGGGTACCAAGAGACCCAGTACTTC; CDR3aa: CSARDLAGYQETQYF
v_gene: TRBV29-1; j_gene: TRBJ2-3; d_gene: TRBD2; abundance: many; CDR3nt: TGCAGCGTTGGTCTAGCGGCAAGCACAGATACGCAGTATTTT; CDR3aa: CSVGLAASTDTQYF
v_gene: TRBV5-6; j_gene: TRBJ2-1; d_gene: .; abundance: many; CDR3nt: TGTGCCAGCATGACAGCGTCCTACAATGAGCAGTTCTTC; CDR3aa: CASMTASYNEQFF
v_gene: TRBV7-6; j_gene: TRBJ1-3; d_gene: .; abundance: .; CDR3nt: TGTGCCAGCAGCAGTTCCCGTGGAAACACCATATATTTT; CDR3aa: CASSSSRGNTIYF
v_gene: TRBV7-2; j_gene: TRBJ2-5; d_gene: TRBD2; abundance: .; CDR3nt: TGTGCCAGCAGCTTACAACTAGCGGGAGCCAGAGAGACCCAGTACTTC; CDR3aa: CASSLQLAGARETQYF
v_gene: TRBV5-1; j_gene: TRBJ2-3; d_gene: .; abundance: few; CDR3nt: TGCGCCAGCAGCTTGGAGGGGCGGCATACGCAGTATTTT; CDR3aa: CASSLEGRHTQYF
v_gene: TRBV7-2; j_gene: TRBJ2-1; d_gene: TRBD2; abundance: few; CDR3nt: TGTGCCAGCAGCTTAGTCGGGACTAGCGGTTCCTACAATGAGCAGTTCTTC; CDR3aa: CASSLVGTSGSYNEQFF
v_gene: TRBV7-9; j_gene: TRBJ2-7; d_gene: TRBD1; abundance: many; CDR3nt: TGTGCCAGCAGCTCAGGACAGGGGGCCTACGAGCAGTACTTC; CDR3aa: CASSSGQGAYEQYF
v_gene: TRBV20-1; j_gene: TRBJ2-7; d_gene: .; abundance: few; CDR3nt: TGCAGTGCTAGAGTCTTTGAGCGTAGCCGGTCCGGGGAGCAGTACTTC; CDR3aa: CSARVFERSRSGEQYF